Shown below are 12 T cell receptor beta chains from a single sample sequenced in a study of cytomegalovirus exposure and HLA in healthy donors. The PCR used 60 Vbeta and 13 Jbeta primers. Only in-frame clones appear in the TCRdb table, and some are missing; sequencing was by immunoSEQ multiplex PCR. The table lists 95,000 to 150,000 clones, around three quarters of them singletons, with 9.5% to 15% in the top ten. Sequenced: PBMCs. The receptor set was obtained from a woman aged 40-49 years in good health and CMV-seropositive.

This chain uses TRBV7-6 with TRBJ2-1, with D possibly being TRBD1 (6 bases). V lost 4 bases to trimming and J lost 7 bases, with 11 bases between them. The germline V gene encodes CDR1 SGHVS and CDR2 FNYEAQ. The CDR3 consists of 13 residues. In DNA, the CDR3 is TGTGCCAGCAGCTCATATCAGGGGAATGAGCAGTTCTTC. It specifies CASSSYQGNEQFF. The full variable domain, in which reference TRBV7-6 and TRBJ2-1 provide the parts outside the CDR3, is GAGVSQSPRYKVTKRGQDVALRCDPISGHVSLYWYRQALGQGPEFLTYFNYEAQQDKSGLPNDRFSAERPEGSISTLTIQRTEQRDSAMYRCASSSYQGNEQFFGPGTRLTVL.

Here the CDR3 reads CSASQGDTQYF. In nucleotides, the CDR3 is TGCAGTGCTAGTCAGGGGGATACGCAGTATTTT. This chain connects TRBV20-1 to TRBJ2-3, with D possibly TRBD1 on 6 matching bases. Trimming cost V 3 bases and J 6 bases, with 7 bases left between them. CDR1 is DFQATT and CDR2 is SNEGSKA in the germline V gene (reference sequence). The CDR3 loop spans 11 amino acids.

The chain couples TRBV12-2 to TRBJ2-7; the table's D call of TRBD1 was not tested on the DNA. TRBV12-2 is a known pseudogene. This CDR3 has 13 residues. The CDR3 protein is CASRTVEVYEQYF. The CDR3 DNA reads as TGTGCAAGTCGGACAGTAGAGGTCTACGAGCAGTACTTC.

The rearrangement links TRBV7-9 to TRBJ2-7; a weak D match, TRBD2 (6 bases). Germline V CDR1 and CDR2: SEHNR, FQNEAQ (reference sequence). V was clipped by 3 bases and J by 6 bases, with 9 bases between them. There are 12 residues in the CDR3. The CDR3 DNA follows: TGTGCCAGCAGCTTTAAGGGACTCGAGCAGTACTTC. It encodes CASSFKGLEQYF.

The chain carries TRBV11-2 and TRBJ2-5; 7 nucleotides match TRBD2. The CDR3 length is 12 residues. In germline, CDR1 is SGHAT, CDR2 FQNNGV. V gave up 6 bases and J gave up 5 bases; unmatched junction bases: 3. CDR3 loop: CASRRELETQYF. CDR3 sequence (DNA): TGTGCCAGCAGGCGGGAGTTGGAGACCCAGTACTTC.

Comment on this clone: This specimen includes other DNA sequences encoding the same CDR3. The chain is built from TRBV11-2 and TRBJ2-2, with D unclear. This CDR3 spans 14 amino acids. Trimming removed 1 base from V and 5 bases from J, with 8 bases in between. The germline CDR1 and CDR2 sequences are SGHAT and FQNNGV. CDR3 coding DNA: TGTGCCAGCAGCTTAGTGGGCAGGACCGGGGAGCTGTTTTTT. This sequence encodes CASSLVGRTGELFF. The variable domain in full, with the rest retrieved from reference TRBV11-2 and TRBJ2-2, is EAGVAQSPRYKIIEKRQSVAFWCNPISGHATLYWYQQILGQGPKLLIQFQNNGVVDDSQLPKDRFSAERLKGVDSTLKIQPAKLEDSAVYLCASSLVGRTGELFFGEGSRLTVL.

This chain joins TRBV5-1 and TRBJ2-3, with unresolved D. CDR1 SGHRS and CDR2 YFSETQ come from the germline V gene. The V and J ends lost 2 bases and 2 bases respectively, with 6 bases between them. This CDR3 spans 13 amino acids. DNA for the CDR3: TGCGCCAGCAGCTTTTTAGACACAGATACGCAGTATTTT. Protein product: CASSFLDTDTQYF.

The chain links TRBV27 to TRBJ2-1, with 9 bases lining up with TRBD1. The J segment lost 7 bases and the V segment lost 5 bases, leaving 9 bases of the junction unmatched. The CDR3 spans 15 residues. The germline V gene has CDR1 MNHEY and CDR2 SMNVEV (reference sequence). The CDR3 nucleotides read TGTGCCAGCAGTCCAAGGGGACAGGGAGCGAATGAGCAGTTCTTC. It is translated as CASSPRGQGANEQFF.

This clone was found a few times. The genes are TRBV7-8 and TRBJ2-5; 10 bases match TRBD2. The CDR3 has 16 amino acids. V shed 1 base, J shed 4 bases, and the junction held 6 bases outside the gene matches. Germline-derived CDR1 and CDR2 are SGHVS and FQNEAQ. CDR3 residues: CASSLDRSGGRETQYF. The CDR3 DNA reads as TGTGCCAGCAGCTTAGATCGTAGCGGGGGGCGAGAGACCCAGTACTTC.

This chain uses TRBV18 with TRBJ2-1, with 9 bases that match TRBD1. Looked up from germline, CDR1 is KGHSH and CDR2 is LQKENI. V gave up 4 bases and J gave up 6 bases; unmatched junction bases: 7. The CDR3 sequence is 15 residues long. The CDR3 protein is CASSRGQGWGNEQFF. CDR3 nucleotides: TGTGCCAGCTCACGGGGACAGGGCTGGGGCAATGAGCAGTTCTTC.

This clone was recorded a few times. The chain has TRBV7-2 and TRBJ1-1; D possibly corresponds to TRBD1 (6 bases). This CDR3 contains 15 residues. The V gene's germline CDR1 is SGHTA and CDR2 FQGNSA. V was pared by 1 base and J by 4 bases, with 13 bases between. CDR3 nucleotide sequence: TGTGCCAGCAGCTTAGTAGCAGGGGTGGGCACTGAAGCTTTCTTT. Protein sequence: CASSLVAGVGTEAFF. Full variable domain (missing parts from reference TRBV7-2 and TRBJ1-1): GAGVSQSPSNKVTEKGKDVELRCDPISGHTALYWYRQSLGQGLEFLIYFQGNSAPDKSGLPSDRFSAERTGGSVSTLTIQRTQQEDSAVYLCASSLVAGVGTEAFFGQGTRLTVV.

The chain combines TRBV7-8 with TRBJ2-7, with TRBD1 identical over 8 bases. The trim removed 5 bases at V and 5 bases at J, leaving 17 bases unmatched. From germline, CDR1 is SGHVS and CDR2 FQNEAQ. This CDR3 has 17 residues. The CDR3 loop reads CASSLHIPQGARHEQYF. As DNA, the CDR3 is TGTGCCAGCAGCCTTCACATACCGCAGGGGGCTAGACACGAGCAGTACTTC. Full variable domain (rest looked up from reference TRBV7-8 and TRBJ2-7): GAGVSQSPRYKVAKRGQDVALRCDPISGHVSLFWYQQALGQGPEFLTYFQNEAQLDKSGLPSDRFFAERPEGSVSTLKIQRTQQEDSAVYLCASSLHIPQGARHEQYFGPGTRLTVT.